This T cell receptor (beta chain) was sequenced for a study of graft-versus-host responses after intestinal transplantation. On this clone itself: What it binds is unknown.

In germline, CDR1 is SGHTS, CDR2 YDEGEE. The CDR3 is 15 amino acids. Unmatched junction bases numbered 7, after V lost 4 bases and J lost 4 bases. Libraries were prepared by immunoSEQ multiplex PCR; TCRdb keeps only in-frame clonotypes and omits some of them. The sample has over 75,000 clones; around 90% are singletons. Material: unstimulated CD8+ T cells sorted from spleen or lymph node cells, obtained before transplant. The clonotype was recovered from a human donor who was the organ donor for an intestinal transplant. J is TRBJ2-1 and V is TRBV5-8; TRBD2 aligns across 8 bases. DNA of the CDR3: TGTGCCAGCAGCACCGCTAGCGGGCTTTACAATGAGCAGTTCTTC. Protein product: CASSTASGLYNEQFF.